This T cell receptor beta chain comes out of a study of blood T cell repertoires in COVID-19. The overall study: From the United States, Italy and Spain came samples of acute and convalescent COVID-19.

Measured with immunoSEQ multiplex PCR; TCRdb has only the in-frame clones, and not every one. The data contain 70,000 or so clones, 60% to 85% of them singletons. The V gene end was trimmed by 5 bases and the J gene end by 4 bases; junction bases not matched to a gene: 6. The CDR3 spans 15 residues. The germline V gene has CDR1 SGHTA and CDR2 FQGNSA. As regards this clone: Additional DNA sequences in this sample encode the identical CDR3.

Specimen: peripheral blood. The V gene is TRBV7-2, the J gene TRBJ1-2; 11 nucleotides match TRBD1. This TCR was sampled from a man between 60 and 75 years old with acute or convalescent COVID-19. This CDR3 reads CASSPGTGGIYGYTF. The CDR3 DNA follows: TGTGCCAGCAGCCCCGGGACAGGGGGGATCTATGGCTACACCTTC.